This T cell receptor beta chain appears in the sequencing data of a study of T cells in Graves' hyperthyroidism and ophthalmopathy (dated by TCRdb to between 2018 and 2021). Regarding the study in general: Peripheral blood was sampled at the time of initial diagnosis, prior to any treatment. A discovery cohort of about a hundred patients, roughly 40 with Graves' ophthalmopathy and over 55 with stable Graves' hyperthyroidism, was used to find distinguishing TCR V-J signatures. An independent validation cohort of around 20 hyperthyroidism patients and 17 patients who later progressed to ophthalmopathy tested prospective prediction of ophthalmopathy. The roughly 91 discovery patients were randomly divided into training and test sets at a 7:3 ratio. In over five Graves' hyperthyroidism patients, the study also compared T-cell repertoires from thyroid tissue with T-cell repertoires from blood. After blood sampling, hyperthyroidism patients were treated with methimazole at a starting dose of 30 mg daily, and ophthalmopathy patients were treated with high-dose intravenous methylprednisolone. According to the paper, TCR Vbeta CDR3 sequencing was carried out on roughly 130 peripheral blood samples, which came from 40 to 45 ophthalmopathy, around 75 hyperthyroidism and roughly 17 progressor patients.

Graves' hyperthyroidism was defined as stable when no progression to ophthalmopathy occurred over 18 months of follow-up. The hyperthyroidism patients were between 18 and 65 years old and newly diagnosed, with a disease duration of less than 2 months. Any patient with an uncontrolled infection, another autoimmune disease, pregnancy or lactation was excluded. Diagnoses were based on clinical symptoms, serum thyroxine and TRAb, thyroid ultrasound and orbital computed tomography. Ficoll-Paque density gradient centrifugation was used to isolate PBMCs from around 10 ml of fresh peripheral blood. Total RNA was extracted with Trizol reagent, and quality was checked on an Agilent 2100 Bioanalyzer. General conclusions and limits of the study: In validation, progression to ophthalmopathy was predicted by the model with nearly 71% sensitivity and 72% to 80% specificity, a median of 6.5 months before onset. Most expanded thyroid clonotypes (frequency above 0.001) were also detected in blood, a finding suggesting that blood repertoires may reflect thyroid immune responses. Ophthalmopathy was separated from stable hyperthyroidism by a 13 V-J signature model, with around 90% sensitivity and roughly 81% specificity obtained in cross-validation and 80%/75% obtained in testing. No statistical method was used to set the sample size in advance, and investigators knew the group allocation.

The table lists this clonotype with many counts. No antigen is known for it. The record has no base qualities; no much larger clone is one base away. The TCR beta CDR3 regions were amplified from the RNA transcripts. For the first round of RT-PCR on the TCR CDR3, the HTBI primer set was used together with the Qiagen OneStep RT-PCR kit. The libraries were constructed in a second round of multiplex PCR and then size-selected and purified. Sequencing of the libraries was done on an Illumina HiSeq2000 using paired-end 100 bp reads. Turning to the authors' computational methods: Raw data were processed with SOAPnuke, discarding reads with adapters, uncalled bases, mean Phred below 15, or no exact constant-primer or identifier match. High-quality paired reads were merged with COPE v1.2.5, and unique nucleotide sequences were defined as clonotypes. MiTCR v1.1 was used to align the clonotypes against IMGT TRBV, TRBD and TRBJ reference segments. Only V-J combinations with frequency above 0.0001, covering 99.2% of repertoires, were analysed. A TCS score was defined as the ratio of F50 (clonal expansion) to E x V (chaos), with BLOSUM62-based TCRdist applied between CDR3 peptides within each V-J. Welch's t-statistics and random forest reduced approximately 520 V-J features to 13, which were used in a naive Bayes classifier (R e1071). Using fastp at Q25 and MiXCR, TCRdb reprocessed the public reads and kept productive beta chains. Under each unique CDR3 protein, matching rows form one entry showing the most common genes and DNA. These V and J calls are TCRdb output, not the study's own analysis. Across this sample there are about 520,000 distinct CDR3 sequences, with around 21% seen only once. The ten largest account for approximately 26% of the sample.

CDR1 KGHSH and CDR2 LQKENI were looked up in the germline V gene. Cut back by 4 bases and 6 bases, the V and J ends lie 16 bases apart. The CDR3 numbers 14 residues from cysteine through phenylalanine. Only the CDR3 region is kept as DNA, spanning 42 bases read in frame from base 1. The specimen was blood. The sequence was obtained from a man aged 18 to 29 with Graves' hyperthyroidism. Rearrangement joined TRBV18 to TRBJ2-7, with a weak D call of TRBD1 (6 bases match). The CDR3 protein: CASSQDRSPAEQYF. The DNA is TGTGCCAGCTCACAGGACAGATCCCCGGCCGAGCAGTACTTC.